These 4 T cell receptor beta chains share one sample of origin, sequenced in a study of blood T cell repertoires in COVID-19. Assay: immunoSEQ multiplex PCR; the TCRdb copy retains only in-frame clones and omits some. The data show roughly 170,000 clones, 70% to 85% seen once. The material sequenced was PBMCs or T cells enriched from blood (not recorded which). The receptors shown here come from a man aged 45 to 65 who had recovered from COVID-19.

This sequence joins TRBV7-9 and TRBJ1-2, with D perhaps TRBD1 (6 bases). The CDR3 runs to 15 residues. V lost 3 bases to trimming and J lost 8 bases, with 19 bases between them. Per the germline V gene, CDR1 is SEHNR and CDR2 is FQNEAQ (reference sequence). The CDR3 spells CASSFGTGTSRGYTF. The CDR3 DNA sequence: TGTGCCAGCAGCTTTGGAACCGGGACATCGAGAGGCTACACCTTC.

V is TRBV6-5 and J is TRBJ2-2; 8 nucleotides match TRBD1. With V trimmed by 10 bases and J by 2 bases, 3 bases remained unmatched. The CDR3 is 13 residues long. Germline assignment: CDR1 MNHEY and CDR2 SVGAGI. The CDR3, as DNA: TGTGCCACCAGGGGGCCAAACACCGGGGAGCTGTTTTTT. Protein: CATRGPNTGELFF.

V is TRBV5-6 and J is TRBJ2-7; TRBD2 agrees at 10 bases. The germline CDR1 and CDR2 sequences are SGHDT and YYEEEE. This CDR3 has 18 amino acids. J gave up 3 bases and V 0 bases, and 12 bases lay outside the gene matches. CDR3 amino acids: CASSLAQLAGGPDYEQYF. The CDR3 bases are TGTGCCAGCAGCTTGGCCCAGTTAGCGGGGGGCCCGGACTACGAGCAGTACTTC.

The V and J genes are TRBV7-3 and TRBJ2-3; tentatively, D is TRBD2 (6 bases). The CDR3 has 15 amino acids. Trimming shortened V by 0 bases and J by 7 bases, and 14 bases separated the two germline ends. The germline V gene encodes CDR1 SGHTA and CDR2 FQGTGA. The CDR3 sequence: CASSLTGDGGYTQYF. As DNA, the CDR3 is TGTGCCAGCAGCTTAACAGGGGACGGGGGTTATACGCAGTATTTT.